The 32 T cell receptor beta chains presented below share a single source sample, sequenced in a study of blood T cell repertoires in COVID-19. This table comes from immunoSEQ multiplex PCR, and its TCRdb copy is limited to in-frame clones, with some not included. The sample lists approximately 180,000 clones; about 90% were seen once. Material: PBMCs or T cells enriched from blood (not recorded which). The receptors stem from a human donor with acute COVID-19. The donor label of this sample is uncertain.

This chain links TRBV7-3 with TRBJ2-7; 7 bases agree with TRBD2. The CDR3 extends over 15 amino acids. The V gene's germline CDR1 is SGHTA and CDR2 FQGTGA. Trimming took 0 bases from V and 4 from J; bases not matched to a gene: 6. The CDR3, as DNA: TGTGCCAGCAGCTTAACTTCAGGACTAGGGTACGAGCAGTACTTC. Translation: CASSLTSGLGYEQYF.

The V call is TRBV20-1, the J call TRBJ2-1; D is possibly TRBD2 (6 bases). V was cut by 3 bases and J by 15 bases, with 24 bases left in between. This CDR3 spans 14 amino acids. Germline CDR1 reads DFQATT; CDR2 reads SNEGSKA (reference sequence). This chain's CDR3 is CSASTMGGIDPGFF. The DNA for the CDR3 is TGCAGTGCTAGTACAATGGGCGGGATCGACCCAGGGTTCTTC.

The gene calls are TRBV4-3 and TRBJ2-3; TRBD2 aligns across 9 bases. The germline CDR1 and CDR2 sequences are LGHNA and YSLEER. The CDR3 loop spans 16 amino acids. Losses at the gene ends were 0 bases for V and 5 bases for J; bases not matched to a gene: 6. Here the CDR3 DNA reads TGCGCCAGCAGCCAAGATCCCATAGCGGGGGTAGATACGCAGTATTTT. Protein: CASSQDPIAGVDTQYF.

V is TRBV6-5 and J is TRBJ2-7, with no clear D. Germline CDR1 reads MNHEY; CDR2 reads SVGAGI. Between the trimmed V and J ends, which lost 3 bases and 6 bases, there was a span of 15 bases. CDR3 length: 14 amino acids. CDR3 protein: CASSYNVLESEQYF. The DNA for the CDR3 is TGTGCCAGCAGTTATAACGTCCTCGAGTCCGAGCAGTACTTC.

The chain has TRBV5-8 and TRBJ2-7; D is perhaps TRBD2 (6 bases). V gave up 0 bases and J gave up 2 bases, with 15 bases separating them. Per germline, CDR1 SGHTS and CDR2 YDEGEE. The CDR3 contains 16 residues. CDR3: CASSLAGGQRTYEQYF. The CDR3 DNA is TGTGCCAGCAGCTTGGCCGGGGGTCAGAGAACCTACGAGCAGTACTTC.

V gene TRBV6-5 combines with J gene TRBJ2-7; D is unresolved. Trimming cost V 4 bases and J 0 bases, with 13 bases left between them. The CDR3 length is 15 residues. Germline values: CDR1 MNHEY, CDR2 SVGAGI. As DNA, the CDR3 is TGTGCCAGCAGTTTACAGATTAACCCCTCCTACGAGCAGTACTTC. This codes for CASSLQINPSYEQYF.

The V call is TRBV5-1, the J call TRBJ2-7; D is undetermined. The CDR3 sequence is 16 residues long. V was pared by 0 bases and J by 3 bases, with 16 bases between. Germline values: CDR1 SGHRS, CDR2 YFSETQ. The CDR3 DNA reads TGCGCCAGCAGCTTGGTCGCTCTGAGTAAAGACTACGAGCAGTACTTC. This translates into CASSLVALSKDYEQYF.

This chain joins TRBV27 and TRBJ1-2; the D gene is possibly TRBD1 (6 bases). CDR3 length: 13 residues. CDR1 and CDR2 (germline): MNHEY, SMNVEV (reference sequence). Trimming removed 6 bases from V and 4 bases from J, with 12 bases in between. The CDR3 nucleotides are TGTGCCAGCAGCCTACAGGGACCCTATGGCTACACCTTC. Amino acids: CASSLQGPYGYTF.

The rearrangement links TRBV18 to TRBJ2-7; 13 nucleotides align to TRBD2. The CDR3 consists of 14 residues. From germline, CDR1 is KGHSH and CDR2 LQKENI. The V gene end was trimmed by 3 bases and the J gene end by 5 bases; junction bases not matched to a gene: 1. The CDR3 DNA reads as TGTGCCAGCTCACCCGGGACTAGCGGGGACGAGCAGTACTTC. Protein sequence: CASSPGTSGDEQYF. The entire variable domain, with the rest obtained from reference TRBV18 and TRBJ2-7, is as follows: NAGVMQNPRHLVRRRGQEARLRCSPMKGHSHVYWYRQLPEEGLKFMVYLQKENIIDESGMPKERFSAEFPKEGPSILRIQQVVRGDSAAYFCASSPGTSGDEQYFGPGTRLTVT.

The chain uses TRBV14 and TRBJ2-3; 9 bases are a match to TRBD2. This CDR3 region has 16 residues. Germline-derived CDR1 and CDR2 are SGHDN and FVKESK. V lost 4 bases and J lost 2; bases outside the gene matches: 7. CDR3 sequence (DNA): TGTGCCAGCAGCCTATCGGCGGGGGGGCCCACAGATACGCAGTATTTT. Translating it yields CASSLSAGGPTDTQYF.

CDR3 residues: CASSLHLAGATYEQYF. CDR3 DNA: TGTGCCAGCAGCTTACACCTAGCGGGGGCTACCTACGAGCAGTACTTC. V is TRBV11-2 and J is TRBJ2-7, with 10 bases fitting TRBD2. V gave up 2 bases and J gave up 2 bases; unmatched junction bases: 6. The CDR3 has 16 amino acids. The germline V gene has CDR1 SGHAT and CDR2 FQNNGV.

The genes are TRBV18 and TRBJ2-3, with D possibly TRBD2 on 7 matching bases. CDR1 KGHSH and CDR2 LQKENI come from the germline V gene. V lost 0 bases to trimming and J lost 5 bases, with 12 bases between them. The CDR3 has 15 residues. The CDR3 protein is CASSPPGGRGDTQYF. The CDR3 DNA sequence: TGTGCCAGCTCACCACCCGGGGGGCGGGGAGATACGCAGTATTTT.

This clone showed up just a few times. The CDR3 is CASSLTGGVNEQYF. The CDR3 nucleotides read TGTGCCAGCAGCCTGACAGGGGGTGTGAACGAGCAGTACTTC. The chain couples TRBV7-2 to TRBJ2-7, with 9 bases aligning to TRBD1. Germline CDR1 and CDR2: SGHTA and FQGNSA. CDR3 size: 14 residues. V trimming: 5 bases; J trimming: 5 bases; junction bases outside the gene matches: 7.

The chain uses TRBV30 and TRBJ2-7; perhaps TRBD1 as D (5 bases). Germline V CDR1 and CDR2: GTSNPN, SVGIG (reference sequence). This CDR3 comprises 12 residues. The germline V and J ends were trimmed by 3 bases and 0 bases, with 6 bases remaining between them. In nucleotides, the CDR3 is TGTGCCTGGAGCAGGGACTCCTACGAGCAGTACTTC. Encoded protein: CAWSRDSYEQYF.

The chain uses TRBV6-1 and TRBJ1-4; 9 bases map to TRBD1. This CDR3 comprises 16 residues. CDR1 is MNHNS, CDR2 SASEGT, per germline. Trimming took 0 bases from V and 5 from J; bases not matched to a gene: 4. This CDR3 reads CASSEASGTGNEKLFF. The CDR3 DNA is TGTGCCAGCAGTGAAGCCTCCGGGACAGGGAATGAAAAACTGTTTTTT.

This chain connects TRBV5-1 to TRBJ1-3; TRBD1 matches at 8 bases. CDR3 length equals 17 residues. V shed 0 bases and J 3 bases; nucleotides not matched to a gene: 8. Germline assignment: CDR1 SGHRS and CDR2 YFSETQ. The CDR3, as DNA: TGCGCCAGCAGCTTGGAGCTTCCAGGGGGCTTTGGAAACACCATATATTTT. Its translation is CASSLELPGGFGNTIYF.

The chain uses TRBV15 and TRBJ2-5; 9 nucleotides line up with TRBD1. V shed 7 bases, J shed 2 bases, and the junction held 5 bases outside the gene matches. The CDR3 has 14 residues. Germline-derived CDR1 and CDR2 are LNHNV and YYDKDF (reference sequence). The DNA for the CDR3 is TGTGCCACCACCCGGGACAGGGCTCAAGAGACCCAGTACTTC. Amino acids: CATTRDRAQETQYF.

J is TRBJ2-5 and V is TRBV10-3; TRBD1 matches at 7 bases. The CDR3 is made up of 14 amino acids. Germline lookup yields CDR1 ENHRY and CDR2 SYGVKD. Trimming removed 5 bases from V and 1 base from J; junction bases left unmatched: 4. The CDR3: CAISRDSSQETQYF. In DNA form, the CDR3 reads TGTGCCATCAGTCGGGACAGCTCCCAAGAGACCCAGTACTTC.

This clone was recorded once. This chain links TRBV9 with TRBJ2-2, with 7 bases lining up with TRBD2. Trimming took 1 base from V and 6 from J; bases not matched to a gene: 6. The CDR3 has 15 amino acids. Germline CDR1 reads SGDLS; CDR2 reads YYNGEE. CDR3 sequence (DNA): TGTGCCAGCAGCGTAAGCTCCGCGGGGGCCGGGGAGCTGTTTTTT. Residues: CASSVSSAGAGELFF.

This rearrangement joins TRBV6-5 to TRBJ1-1; no reliable D call. Germline loops: CDR1 MNHEY, CDR2 SVGAGI. V was pared by 1 base and J by 1 base, with 7 bases between. CDR3 length: 14 residues. The chain's CDR3 is CASSYWAGNTEAFF. The CDR3, as DNA: TGTGCCAGCAGTTACTGGGCAGGGAACACTGAAGCTTTCTTT.

The chain combines TRBV5-1 with TRBJ1-4, with D tentatively TRBD1 (6 bases). The CDR3 has 16 residues. V dropped 2 bases and J dropped 4 bases, with 15 bases sitting between them. In germline, CDR1 is SGHRS, CDR2 YFSETQ. In nucleotides, the CDR3 is TGCGCCAGCAGCTTCGCTTACAGGGACCTTAATGAAAAACTGTTTTTT. It is translated as CASSFAYRDLNEKLFF.

This sequence joins TRBV19 and TRBJ1-6; D is undetermined. Trimming removed 5 bases at V and 12 bases at J, with 11 bases between. Germline loops: CDR1 LNHDA, CDR2 SQIVND (reference sequence). CDR3 size: 12 residues. The CDR3 is CASSVEREPLHF. The DNA of the CDR3 is TGTGCCAGTAGTGTTGAGAGGGAACCCCTCCACTTT.

This rearrangement joins TRBV27 to TRBJ1-1; 7 nucleotides align to TRBD1. CDR3 length: 14 amino acids. V gave up 5 bases and J gave up 3 bases; unmatched junction bases: 6. Per germline, CDR1 MNHEY and CDR2 SMNVEV (reference sequence). CDR3 sequence reads: CASSRPDRYTEAFF. The CDR3 bases are TGTGCCAGCAGTCGACCGGACAGGTACACTGAAGCTTTCTTT.

This rearrangement joins TRBV5-4 to TRBJ1-4, with 10 bases that match TRBD1. CDR1 SGHNT and CDR2 YYREEE come from the germline V gene (reference sequence). J lost 7 bases, V lost 4 bases, and 10 bases had no gene match. This CDR3 comprises 16 residues. The DNA for the CDR3 is TGTGCCAGCAGCGATCGACAGGGGGCTGGAAGTGAAAAACTGTTTTTT. Translating it yields CASSDRQGAGSEKLFF.

The gene calls are TRBV27 and TRBJ1-2; 8 nucleotides match TRBD1. Germline-derived CDR1 and CDR2 are MNHEY and SMNVEV (reference sequence). Trimming took 5 bases from V and 7 from J; bases not matched to a gene: 9. The CDR3 spans 14 residues. The CDR3 nucleotides read TGTGCCAGCAGTCTCGGACAGGGTCGTGCTGGCTACACCTTC. This gives the protein CASSLGQGRAGYTF.

This sequence joins TRBV2 and TRBJ1-2; D perhaps matches TRBD1 (6 bases). This CDR3 is 12 amino acids long. Germline V lookup: CDR1 SNHLY, CDR2 FYNNEI. Trimming shortened V by 6 bases and J by 7 bases, and 12 bases separated the two germline ends. The CDR3 protein is CASRITGIGYTF. Written as DNA, the CDR3 is TGTGCCAGCAGGATAACAGGGATTGGCTACACCTTC.

This clone has just one count. The chain is built from TRBV5-1 and TRBJ1-6; D is possibly TRBD1 (5 bases). Germline-derived CDR1 and CDR2 are SGHRS and YFSETQ. CDR3 size: 15 residues. The V end was cut by 4 bases, the J end by 7 bases, with 15 bases between. Here the CDR3 DNA reads TGCGCCAGCAGCGAACTTTGGGGGAGGAATTCACCCCTCCACTTT. This translates into CASSELWGRNSPLHF. Filled out from reference TRBV5-1 and TRBJ1-6, the complete variable domain reads KAGVTQTPRYLIKTRGQQVTLSCSPISGHRSVSWYQQTPGQGLQFLFEYFSETQRNKGNFPGRFSGRQFSNSRSEMNVSTLELGDSALYLCASSELWGRNSPLHFGNGTRLTVT.

The V gene is TRBV9, the J gene TRBJ1-1; the D gene is possibly TRBD1 (5 bases). The V gene's germline CDR1 is SGDLS and CDR2 YYNGEE. The CDR3 contains 13 residues. Deletions cut 3 bases from V and 8 bases from J, with 14 bases between. Here the CDR3 reads CASSAQGPNEAFF. The DNA of the CDR3 is TGTGCCAGCAGCGCCCAGGGTCCCAACGAAGCTTTCTTT.

This sequence joins TRBV2 and TRBJ1-5, with D unclear. V lost 4 bases and J 5 bases, leaving 12 bases between the germline ends. The CDR3 totals 14 residues. Germline-derived CDR1 and CDR2 are SNHLY and FYNNEI. The CDR3 spells CASSVEGMDQPQHF. The CDR3 region has the DNA TGTGCCAGCAGTGTGGAGGGTATGGATCAGCCCCAGCATTTT.

The chain has TRBV29-1 and TRBJ2-3; D is possibly TRBD2 (6 bases). Looked up from germline, CDR1 is SQVTM and CDR2 is ANQGSEA. This CDR3 has 14 residues. The V end was cut by 0 bases, the J end by 3 bases, with 10 bases between. The CDR3, as DNA: TGCAGCGTTGAAGAGTGGGGACTGACAGATACGCAGTATTTT. Its protein is CSVEEWGLTDTQYF.

The V and J genes are TRBV5-1 and TRBJ2-5; 8 bases map to TRBD1. Germline V gene sequence: CDR1 SGHRS, CDR2 YFSETQ. This CDR3 is 13 amino acids long. V was pared by 4 bases and J by 4 bases, with 3 bases of the junction left unmatched. The CDR3 coding sequence is TGCGCCAGCAGCCGGACAGGGCCAGAGACCCAGTACTTC. It codes for CASSRTGPETQYF.

The chain employs TRBV29-1 and TRBJ1-2, with 7 bases matching TRBD1. CDR3 length: 13 amino acids. The V and J ends lost 7 bases and 3 bases, in that order; junction bases with no gene match: 8. The germline CDR1 and CDR2 sequences are SQVTM and ANQGSEA. CDR3 protein: CSARQGRDYGYTF. In DNA form, the CDR3 reads TGCAGCGCCAGACAGGGCAGGGACTATGGCTACACCTTC.